These T cell receptor beta chains were read from a single sample in a study of T cells after yellow fever vaccination. TCRdb ran MiXCR on the 5' RACE reads and lists one entry per CDR3 protein. Among 150,000 to 200,000 distinct CDR3 sequences listed, around 9% were seen once. The source material was CD8+ T cells sorted from PBMCs, sampled 45 days after the yellow fever booster vaccination. These receptors were obtained from a man between 18 and 29 years old who received the YFV17D yellow fever vaccine. Both conserved end residues are part of each CDR3. Fields, in order: D gene, clone size, V gene, J gene, CDR3 DNA, CDR3 protein. A D gene is named only where the DNA matches it firmly. The listing skips clone size in some rows; elsewhere it reads once, few, many or a size class.

D: -; size: few; V: TRBV9; J: TRBJ1-2; DNA: TGTGCCAGCAGCCCCGAACAAGGGGCAGGGTTCAACTATGGCTACACCTTC; CDR3: CASSPEQGAGFNYGYTF
D: -; size: -; V: TRBV6-6; J: TRBJ2-5; DNA: TGTGCCAGCAGGAGGGACGGGGCGGTGGAGACCCAGTACTTC; CDR3: CASRRDGAVETQYF
D: -; size: -; V: TRBV12-3/TRBV12-4; J: TRBJ2-7; DNA: TGTGCCAGCAGTGTCCTCGGGGGGCGGCGGGAGCAGTACTTC; CDR3: CASSVLGGRREQYF
D: -; size: few; V: TRBV15; J: TRBJ1-5; DNA: TGTGCCACCAGCGAGCGCAGGGAAAACCAGCCCCAGCATTTT; CDR3: CATSERRENQPQHF
D: TRBD1; size: few; V: TRBV7-3; J: TRBJ1-2; DNA: TGTGCCAGCAGCCCTCCCCCAGGCACAGGGGGCAACTATGGCTACACCTTC; CDR3: CASSPPPGTGGNYGYTF
D: -; size: few; V: TRBV6-5; J: TRBJ1-1; DNA: TGTGCCAGCAGTTACTCAGGGATGAACACTGAAGCTTTCTTT; CDR3: CASSYSGMNTEAFF
D: TRBD1; size: many; V: TRBV10-3; J: TRBJ2-2; DNA: TGTGCCATCAGCCCGGGACAGGGGAACACCGGGGAGCTGTTTTTT; CDR3: CAISPGQGNTGELFF
D: -; size: many; V: TRBV20-1; J: TRBJ1-4; DNA: TGCAGTGCTCGAGGGCCTTTCGGGGAAAAACTGTTTTTT; CDR3: CSARGPFGEKLFF
D: -; size: few; V: TRBV4-3; J: TRBJ1-5; DNA: TGCGCCAGCAGCCAAGACCCCCCGGGGAGGGGTAGTCAGCCCCAGCATTTT; CDR3: CASSQDPPGRGSQPQHF
D: -; size: few; V: TRBV29-1; J: TRBJ2-7; DNA: TGCAGCGTTGAATCTTCGAGTTCCTACGAGCAGTACTTC; CDR3: CSVESSSSYEQYF
D: -; size: few; V: TRBV6-6; J: TRBJ1-1; DNA: TGTGCCAGCGGCCCTAGCAAGAGGTTCAGTGAAGCTTTCTTT; CDR3: CASGPSKRFSEAFF
D: TRBD2; size: -; V: TRBV6-2/TRBV6-3; J: TRBJ2-1; DNA: TGTGCCAGCAGCTATCACCGGACTAGCGGGGGTTATGAGCAGTTCTTC; CDR3: CASSYHRTSGGYEQFF
D: TRBD1; size: -; V: TRBV6-5; J: TRBJ1-2; DNA: TGTGCCAGCAGTTATCGGGACAGGGCTTCCGGCTACACCTTC; CDR3: CASSYRDRASGYTF
D: -; size: few; V: TRBV18; J: TRBJ2-7; DNA: TGTGCCAGCTCACAGACAGGCCGCCCCTACGAGCAGTACTTC; CDR3: CASSQTGRPYEQYF
D: -; size: -; V: TRBV12-5; J: TRBJ2-3; DNA: TGTGCTAGTGGGGAAGGGGTCTCAGTCTTTGCAGATACGCAGTATTTT; CDR3: CASGEGVSVFADTQYF
D: -; size: many; V: TRBV6-6; J: TRBJ1-2; DNA: TGTGCCAGCAGTTCCCACCGGGACCTCAGAAGGGACTATGGCTACACCTTC; CDR3: CASSSHRDLRRDYGYTF
D: -; size: -; V: TRBV12-3/TRBV12-4; J: TRBJ2-3; DNA: TGTGCCAGCTTATTTACTGGGGGGCTGGGGCTAGTGACAACAGATACGCAGTATTTT; CDR3: CASLFTGGLGLVTTDTQYF
D: TRBD2; size: -; V: TRBV19; J: TRBJ2-4; DNA: TGTGCCAGTAGTGCCCACCGTTTAGCGGGGGGAACGGTCGCAGCCAAAAACATTCAGTACTTC; CDR3: CASSAHRLAGGTVAAKNIQYF
D: TRBD1; size: -; V: TRBV19; J: TRBJ1-1; DNA: TGTGCCAGTAGTTTGGGGACAGCCCGGACTGAAGCTTTCTTT; CDR3: CASSLGTARTEAFF
D: -; size: few; V: TRBV7-9; J: TRBJ1-5; DNA: TGTGCCAGCACATCCGGGAATCAGCCCCAGCATTTT; CDR3: CASTSGNQPQHF
D: TRBD2; size: few; V: TRBV28; J: TRBJ2-1; DNA: TGTGCCAGCAGTTTCCTTGCGGGGGTAGCCAATGAGCAGTTCTTC; CDR3: CASSFLAGVANEQFF
D: -; size: few; V: TRBV6-6; J: TRBJ2-1; DNA: TGTGCCAGCAGTCCCGGGCCGGACAACGTCTACAATGAGCAGTTCTTC; CDR3: CASSPGPDNVYNEQFF
D: -; size: -; V: TRBV19; J: TRBJ2-1; DNA: TGTGCCAGAGGATCAAAGAGGATTAAACCGGACGAGCAGTTCTTC; CDR3: CARGSKRIKPDEQFF
D: -; size: few; V: TRBV4-1; J: TRBJ2-6; DNA: TGCGCCAGCAGCCAAGTCGGGACGTATCGCTCTGGGGCCAACGTCCTGACTTTC; CDR3: CASSQVGTYRSGANVLTF
D: -; size: few; V: TRBV5-1; J: TRBJ1-1; DNA: TGCGCCAGCAGCTTGTCTATCGGAGCCAACACTGAAGCTTTCTTT; CDR3: CASSLSIGANTEAFF
D: TRBD2; size: many; V: TRBV7-9; J: TRBJ2-1; DNA: TGTGCCAGCAGCTCCCTTGCGGGGGGGCCAGGTGAGCAGTTCTTC; CDR3: CASSSLAGGPGEQFF
D: -; size: -; V: TRBV20-1; J: TRBJ2-7; DNA: TGCAGTGCTAGAGATGTTAGGGGAAGAGACTACGAGCAGTACTTC; CDR3: CSARDVRGRDYEQYF
D: TRBD2; size: -; V: TRBV6-5; J: TRBJ2-5; DNA: TGTGCCAGCAAGAGAAGCGGGGGGGCCGGAGAGACCCAGTACTTC; CDR3: CASKRSGGAGETQYF
D: TRBD1; size: -; V: TRBV7-9; J: TRBJ2-7; DNA: TGTGCCAGCAGCAGACAGGGCAGGGACTACGAGCAGTACTTC; CDR3: CASSRQGRDYEQYF
D: TRBD1; size: many; V: TRBV11-2; J: TRBJ2-1; DNA: TGTGCCAGCAGCTTAGAGCCGGGGACAGGGTTCGGCGTGAATGAGCAGTTCTTC; CDR3: CASSLEPGTGFGVNEQFF
D: TRBD2; size: -; V: TRBV3-1; J: TRBJ2-5; DNA: TGTGCCAGCAGCCATCTCTTCGGGGGGAAAGAGACCCAGTACTTC; CDR3: CASSHLFGGKETQYF
D: -; size: -; V: TRBV29-1; J: TRBJ1-1; DNA: TGCAGCGTTGGGGCAGGGGCTATAACCATGAACACTGAAGCTTTCTTT; CDR3: CSVGAGAITMNTEAFF
D: -; size: few; V: TRBV4-2; J: TRBJ2-3; DNA: TGTGCCAGCAGCCAAGAGTCAACTAGCACAGATACGCAGTATTTT; CDR3: CASSQESTSTDTQYF
D: TRBD1; size: -; V: TRBV20-1; J: TRBJ1-2; DNA: TGCAGTGCTCGTACAGGGGACCCTCGAGGCTACACCTTC; CDR3: CSARTGDPRGYTF
D: -; size: few; V: TRBV7-9; J: TRBJ1-2; DNA: TGTGCCAGCAGCCTAACCAGGCCAGGGGATGGCTACACCTTC; CDR3: CASSLTRPGDGYTF
D: TRBD1; size: few; V: TRBV5-6; J: TRBJ2-1; DNA: TGTGCCAGCAGCCCGGGACAGCACAATGAGCAGTTCTTC; CDR3: CASSPGQHNEQFF
D: TRBD1; size: -; V: TRBV29-1; J: TRBJ1-2; DNA: TGCAGCGTTGAGACAGGGGCTAACTATGGCTACACCTTC; CDR3: CSVETGANYGYTF
D: -; size: many; V: TRBV27; J: TRBJ2-4; DNA: TGTGCCACCGGGGTAGGGACGGACCAGTACTTC; CDR3: CATGVGTDQYF
D: TRBD1; size: -; V: TRBV29-1; J: TRBJ1-2; DNA: TGCAGCGTCCCCGGGACAGAGGGTGGCTACACCTTC; CDR3: CSVPGTEGGYTF
D: -; size: few; V: TRBV15; J: TRBJ2-2; DNA: TGTGCCACCAGCAGGGGGTTCGGTAGGCCCACCGGGGAGCTGTTTTTT; CDR3: CATSRGFGRPTGELFF
D: -; size: few; V: TRBV6-6; J: TRBJ2-6; DNA: TGTGCCAGCAGTTACTCGACGACGGGCTCTGGGGCCAACGTCCTGACTTTC; CDR3: CASSYSTTGSGANVLTF
D: -; size: many; V: TRBV27; J: TRBJ2-1; DNA: TGTGCCAGCAGTTTAGGGCAGTACAATGAGCAGTTCTTC; CDR3: CASSLGQYNEQFF
D: -; size: -; V: TRBV4-3; J: TRBJ2-7; DNA: TGCGCCAGCAGCCAAGATCATGGGTTTTACTACGAGCAGTACTTC; CDR3: CASSQDHGFYYEQYF
D: TRBD1; size: few; V: TRBV4-3; J: TRBJ2-1; DNA: TGCGCCAGCAGCCAAGGACAGGGCTACAATGAGCAGTTCTTC; CDR3: CASSQGQGYNEQFF
D: TRBD1; size: -; V: TRBV7-9; J: TRBJ2-3; DNA: TGTGCCAGCAGTTCAACCGAACTGACAGGGGCAACAGATACGCAGTATTTT; CDR3: CASSSTELTGATDTQYF
D: -; size: few; V: TRBV6-5; J: TRBJ1-2; DNA: TGTGCCAGCAGTTACAACAGGGCTCTACCGGGCCGCGGCTACACCTTC; CDR3: CASSYNRALPGRGYTF
D: TRBD1; size: -; V: TRBV7-2; J: TRBJ1-5; DNA: TGTGCCAGCAGCACAGGACAGGGAAGTCAGCCCCAGCATTTT; CDR3: CASSTGQGSQPQHF
D: -; size: many; V: TRBV21-1; J: TRBJ2-5; DNA: TGTGCCAGCAGCAAATTTCACTGCCTCCAAGAGACCCAGTACTTC; CDR3: CASSKFHCLQETQYF
D: -; size: few; V: TRBV6-2/TRBV6-3; J: TRBJ1-5; DNA: TGTGCCAGCAGGACCCCCTATAGCAATCAGCCCCAGCATTTT; CDR3: CASRTPYSNQPQHF
D: -; size: -; V: TRBV20-1; J: TRBJ2-3; DNA: TGCAGTGCTAGTCTCATGGCAGATACGCAGTATTTT; CDR3: CSASLMADTQYF
D: -; size: many; V: TRBV27; J: TRBJ2-7; DNA: TGTGCCAGCAGTTTCGGCAGGAACTACGAGCAGTACTTC; CDR3: CASSFGRNYEQYF
D: -; size: -; V: TRBV12-3/TRBV12-4; J: TRBJ1-1; DNA: TGTGCCAGCAACCTCTACGAGTTGAACACTGAAGCTTTCTTT; CDR3: CASNLYELNTEAFF